The entry below gives a single TCR beta chain sequence along with its context. This clone's antigen is unknown. No base quality values were provided; no much bigger clone lies one nucleotide off. These data belong to a study of CD8+ T cells in alopecia areata (dated by TCRdb to 2017 to 2018). Regarding the complete study: The treated patients, all with moderate-to-severe alopecia areata, were enrolled in an open-label pilot trial of oral tofacitinib given at 5 to 10 mg twice daily. TCRbeta CDR3 regions were amplified by immunoSEQ multiplex PCR using 35 Vbeta forward and 13 Jbeta reverse primers. Patients stayed on tofacitinib for 6 to 18 months and then had 6 months of follow-up off drug so that delayed response and recurrence could be assessed. High-throughput TCRbeta sequencing was used to examine T cell clonal expansion in alopecia areata in both the C3H/HeJ mouse model and human patients. Scalp clonality was compared among normal scalp (n=4), patchy alopecia areata scalp (n=8), and alopecia totalis/universalis scalp (n=8). Patients on tofacitinib were biopsied at baseline and after 4 and 24 weeks of treatment, and several of the patients also had a later scalp biopsy. The RNA source kit depended on sample type: the PAXgene miRNA kit for fixed scalp, the miRNeasy kit for PBMCs, and the RNeasy kit for mouse skin. Scalp tissue and sorted CD4+ and CD8+ peripheral blood T cells from patchy and totalis/universalis alopecia areata patients and from healthy controls were covered by human TCRbeta sequencing. The full study reports these points: TCR sequences shared between patients were less clear than in mice, possibly partly because of HLA diversity in the patient population. Compared with normal scalp, lesional scalp, particularly in alopecia totalis/universalis, had higher clonality and more expanded CD8+ clones, which suggests antigenic drive. Resident alphabeta T cells in normal human skin are also sequenced, complicating scalp TCR repertoire analysis, unlike mouse skin dominated by gammadelta T cells.

This sample's time point label indicates: baseline before oral tofacitinib. From alopecia areata patients, peripheral blood was collected along with lesional scalp punch biopsies. After PBMCs were isolated by density centrifugation and stained for CD3, CD4 and CD8, a FACSAria was used to sort CD4+ and CD8+ T cells. The cysteine opens and the phenylalanine closes a CDR3 of 16 amino acids. The read is trimmed to its CDR3 DNA, 48 bases read in frame from base 1. From the germline V gene (reference sequence), CDR1 is SGHNT and CDR2 is YYREEE. Clipping removes 3 bases from V and 2 bases from J, with 5 as the unmatched junction base count. Library preparation was by the immunoSEQ multiplex PCR assay. To provide template for TCR sequencing, every sample had RNA extracted and reverse transcribed into cDNA. SuperScript III was used to make first-strand cDNA, primed with a 2:1 mix of oligo-dT and random hexamers. A synthetic immune receptor repertoire was used to assess amplification bias, and residual bias was removed computationally. The original pipeline was this. After raw reads were preprocessed to remove errors, the CDR3 was defined following IMGT conventions as running from the conserved cysteine to phenylalanine. Clonality was calculated as 1 minus Shannon entropy normalized by log2 of the number of productive unique TCRs. Whether each scalp clone was CD4 or CD8 was inferred by checking scalp TCRbeta sequences against the CD4 and CD8 repertoires from sorted blood. TCRdb retrieved this table from immuneACCESS and kept in-frame rearrangements only. Not all clones are present; in checked studies, unresolved V genes account for under half, and no reason is known for the remainder. V and J calls and clone size are those listed in that table; D and trimming were worked out from the DNA. This sample has 150,000 or so clones in its table, and about 50% of those were observed once. The ten largest clones add up to under 20% of the sample.

Here the sequenced sample was CD8+ T cells sorted from blood, taken at week 0. The chain is made from TRBV5-4 and TRBJ2-5; TRBD2 lines up with 12 middle nucleotides. The receptor's source is a human donor with alopecia areata. The DNA reads as follows: TGTGCCAGCAGCTCTTGGACTAGCGGGGAACAAGAGACCCAGTACTTC. Translated, it reads CASSSWTSGEQETQYF.